These T cell receptor beta chains were read from a single sample in a study of metastatic and nonmetastatic thyroid tumors. TCRdb re-clonotyped the PCR reads via MiXCR. The sample shows about 39,000 clones, about 19% of them seen only once. The sequencing input was tumor tissue. These receptors came from a female donor with papillary thyroid cancer or a benign thyroid nodule (not recorded which). Some clones in this sample may be carry-over from other donors' samples. The CDR3 runs from the conserved cysteine through the conserved F or W. The order of the fields is J gene, D gene, V gene, clone size, CDR3 protein, CDR3 DNA. D genes are given only for firm matches. The size of a clone is reported for some rows only, either as once, few or many, or as a class for expanded clones.

j_call: TRBJ2-1; d_call: NA; v_call: TRBV11-2; clone_size: NA; cdr3_aa: CASIQVSSGTYNEQFF; cdr3_nt: TGTGCCAGCATCCAAGTCTCCTCGGGGACCTACAATGAGCAGTTCTTC
j_call: TRBJ2-1; d_call: NA; v_call: TRBV7-9; clone_size: few; cdr3_aa: CASSLRSGEQFF; cdr3_nt: TGTGCCAGCAGCCTGAGGTCTGGTGAGCAGTTCTTC
j_call: TRBJ1-4; d_call: NA; v_call: TRBV4-3; clone_size: many; cdr3_aa: CASSQDPRWEEKLFF; cdr3_nt: TGCGCCAGCAGCCAAGACCCACGGTGGGAAGAAAAACTGTTTTTT
j_call: TRBJ1-1; d_call: NA; v_call: TRBV11-2; clone_size: many; cdr3_aa: CASSLQNTEAFF; cdr3_nt: TGTGCCAGCAGCTTACAGAACACTGAAGCTTTCTTT
j_call: TRBJ2-3; d_call: NA; v_call: TRBV3-1; clone_size: NA; cdr3_aa: CASSQVGADTQYF; cdr3_nt: TGTGCCAGCAGCCAAGTTGGGGCAGATACGCAGTATTTT
j_call: TRBJ1-2; d_call: NA; v_call: TRBV29-1; clone_size: few; cdr3_aa: CSVFDSVYGYTF; cdr3_nt: TGCAGCGTTTTTGACAGCGTCTATGGCTACACCTTC
j_call: TRBJ1-5; d_call: NA; v_call: TRBV19; clone_size: NA; cdr3_aa: CASRVGGVGSNQPQHF; cdr3_nt: TGTGCCAGCCGGGTGGGGGGCGTGGGTAGCAATCAGCCCCAGCATTTT
j_call: TRBJ1-5; d_call: NA; v_call: TRBV10-3; clone_size: medium-sized; cdr3_aa: CAISEGGGQPQHF; cdr3_nt: TGTGCCATCAGTGAGGGGGGTGGTCAGCCCCAGCATTTT
j_call: TRBJ1-6; d_call: TRBD1; v_call: TRBV2; clone_size: many; cdr3_aa: CASRARGSSYNSPLHF; cdr3_nt: TGTGCCAGCAGGGCCAGGGGGAGCTCCTATAATTCACCCCTCCACTTT
j_call: TRBJ1-2; d_call: NA; v_call: TRBV28; clone_size: NA; cdr3_aa: CASKRGAEGYTF; cdr3_nt: TGTGCCAGCAAACGGGGGGCGGAGGGCTACACCTTC
j_call: TRBJ2-7; d_call: NA; v_call: TRBV7-2; clone_size: many; cdr3_aa: CASSGWGGDFPYEQYF; cdr3_nt: TGTGCCAGCAGCGGGTGGGGTGGGGACTTCCCCTACGAGCAGTACTTC
j_call: TRBJ1-1; d_call: NA; v_call: TRBV4-1; clone_size: many; cdr3_aa: CASSQVALTYGAFF; cdr3_nt: TGCGCCAGCAGCCAAGTCGCTTTGACATATGGAGCTTTCTTT
j_call: TRBJ2-7; d_call: NA; v_call: TRBV7-9; clone_size: many; cdr3_aa: CASSLVRAYEQYF; cdr3_nt: TGTGCCAGCAGCTTAGTTCGAGCCTACGAGCAGTACTTC
j_call: TRBJ2-1; d_call: NA; v_call: TRBV2; clone_size: many; cdr3_aa: CASSGGVLGEQFF; cdr3_nt: TGTGCCAGCAGTGGAGGGGTGTTGGGTGAGCAGTTCTTC
j_call: TRBJ1-1; d_call: NA; v_call: TRBV28; clone_size: many; cdr3_aa: CASSLRVNTEAFF; cdr3_nt: TGTGCCAGCAGTTTGAGGGTGAACACTGAAGCTTTCTTT
j_call: TRBJ2-3; d_call: NA; v_call: TRBV20-1; clone_size: many; cdr3_aa: CSASTRYTDTQYF; cdr3_nt: TGCAGTGCTTCGACTAGGTACACAGATACGCAGTATTTT
j_call: TRBJ2-7; d_call: NA; v_call: TRBV6-1; clone_size: many; cdr3_aa: CASSVQVMASYEQYF; cdr3_nt: TGTGCCAGCAGTGTACAGGTTATGGCCTCCTACGAGCAGTACTTC
j_call: TRBJ2-1; d_call: NA; v_call: TRBV11-2; clone_size: NA; cdr3_aa: CASSQEPGHGYNEQFF; cdr3_nt: TGTGCCAGCAGCCAGGAGCCTGGACATGGATACAATGAGCAGTTCTTC
j_call: TRBJ1-2; d_call: NA; v_call: TRBV20-1; clone_size: NA; cdr3_aa: CSARATGYYGYTF; cdr3_nt: TGCAGTGCTAGAGCCACAGGGTACTATGGCTACACCTTC
j_call: TRBJ2-2; d_call: NA; v_call: TRBV6-2/TRBV6-3; clone_size: many; cdr3_aa: CASRLHEGTGELFF; cdr3_nt: TGTGCCAGCAGGCTCCACGAGGGGACCGGGGAGCTGTTTTTT
j_call: TRBJ2-7; d_call: TRBD2; v_call: TRBV6-2/TRBV6-3; clone_size: NA; cdr3_aa: CASSYSTTSGRLEQYF; cdr3_nt: TGTGCCAGCAGTTACTCAACGACTAGCGGGAGGTTGGAGCAGTACTTC
j_call: TRBJ2-5; d_call: TRBD1; v_call: TRBV28; clone_size: NA; cdr3_aa: CASSEEQGAMKTQYF; cdr3_nt: TGTGCCAGCAGTGAGGAACAGGGGGCGATGAAGACCCAGTACTTC
j_call: TRBJ2-5; d_call: TRBD1; v_call: TRBV5-6; clone_size: NA; cdr3_aa: CASSVLTGGLETQYF; cdr3_nt: TGTGCCAGCAGCGTCTTGACAGGGGGCTTGGAGACCCAGTACTTC
j_call: TRBJ2-3; d_call: NA; v_call: TRBV11-3; clone_size: many; cdr3_aa: CASSLGLSTDTQYF; cdr3_nt: TGTGCCAGCAGCTTAGGGCTTAGCACAGATACGCAGTATTTT
j_call: TRBJ2-5; d_call: NA; v_call: TRBV20-1; clone_size: NA; cdr3_aa: CSGNWQGQETQYF; cdr3_nt: TGCAGTGGCAATTGGCAGGGGCAAGAGACCCAGTACTTC
j_call: TRBJ2-5; d_call: TRBD1; v_call: TRBV6-1; clone_size: many; cdr3_aa: CASRTGLKETQYF; cdr3_nt: TGTGCCAGCAGGACAGGGCTAAAAGAGACCCAGTACTTC
j_call: TRBJ2-1; d_call: TRBD2; v_call: TRBV11-1; clone_size: NA; cdr3_aa: CASSSSFGGSAYEQFF; cdr3_nt: TGTGCCAGCAGCTCCTCGTTTGGCGGGAGTGCCTATGAGCAGTTCTTC
j_call: TRBJ1-1; d_call: NA; v_call: TRBV20-1; clone_size: many; cdr3_aa: CSARSNRGLNTEAFF; cdr3_nt: TGCAGTGCTAGATCTAATAGGGGTTTGAACACTGAAGCTTTCTTT
j_call: TRBJ1-2; d_call: NA; v_call: TRBV7-9; clone_size: many; cdr3_aa: CASSSGAAYGYTF; cdr3_nt: TGTGCCAGCAGCTCGGGGGCTGCCTATGGCTACACCTTC
j_call: TRBJ2-7; d_call: TRBD1; v_call: TRBV6-5; clone_size: NA; cdr3_aa: CASSLDRVEQYF; cdr3_nt: TGTGCCAGCAGTTTGGACAGGGTCGAGCAGTACTTC
j_call: TRBJ2-5; d_call: TRBD1; v_call: TRBV2; clone_size: NA; cdr3_aa: CASSSPGQGVETQYF; cdr3_nt: TGTGCCAGCAGCTCTCCGGGACAGGGCGTGGAGACCCAGTACTTC
j_call: TRBJ1-6; d_call: NA; v_call: TRBV6-1; clone_size: many; cdr3_aa: CASTGLNNSPLHF; cdr3_nt: TGTGCCAGCACGGGACTCAATAATTCACCCCTCCACTTT
j_call: TRBJ1-1; d_call: TRBD1; v_call: TRBV6-1; clone_size: many; cdr3_aa: CASSEPGQGAPRAFF; cdr3_nt: TGTGCCAGCAGTGAACCTGGACAGGGGGCACCTCGAGCTTTCTTT
j_call: TRBJ2-5; d_call: NA; v_call: TRBV2; clone_size: NA; cdr3_aa: CASASGVAETQYF; cdr3_nt: TGTGCCAGCGCTTCGGGGGTGGCAGAGACCCAGTACTTC
j_call: TRBJ2-5; d_call: NA; v_call: TRBV5-5; clone_size: many; cdr3_aa: CASSLETQETQYF; cdr3_nt: TGTGCCAGCAGCTTGGAGACGCAAGAGACCCAGTACTTC